A single sample gave rise to the 21 T cell receptor beta chains below, sequenced in a study of Graves' ophthalmopathy and Graves' hyperthyroidism. CDR3 regions of TCR beta were amplified from RNA transcripts. The authors performed first-round RT-PCR with HTBI primers and then a second-round multiplex PCR. One entry per CDR3 protein, called by TCRdb with MiXCR from the multiplex PCR reads. This table holds more than 300,000 distinct CDR3 sequences, roughly 15% found once. Material for sequencing was peripheral blood. The receptor set was obtained from a woman younger than 30 with stable Graves' hyperthyroidism.

This clonotype was counted ten times or more. The gene calls are TRBV4-2 and TRBJ2-2; TRBD1 or TRBD2 may be the D gene (6 bases each). Germline CDR1 is LGHNA and CDR2 is YNFKEQ. The CDR3 is made up of 16 amino acids. Trimming removed 0 bases at V and 6 bases at J, with 14 bases between. The CDR3: CASSQEEGGEAGELFF. CDR3 nucleotides: TGTGCCAGCAGCCAAGAAGAGGGGGGCGAGGCCGGGGAGCTGTTTTTT.

This chain links TRBV12-3 or TRBV12-4 with TRBJ1-6; D might be TRBD1 (6 bases). This CDR3 is 16 amino acids long. V was shortened by 6 bases and J by 0 bases, with 12 bases between the two germline ends. CDR3 sequence reads: CASRFGQSSYNSPLHF. For the CDR3, the DNA is TGTGCCAGCAGATTTGGACAGAGCTCCTATAATTCACCCCTCCACTTT.

This clonotype showed up just a few times. The junction does not match germline at one end; this may be a read error. The chain uses TRBV2 and TRBJ2-7; 8 bases are shared with TRBD1. CDR1 SNHLY and CDR2 FYNNEI come from the germline V gene. The CDR3 consists of 13 residues. For the CDR3, the DNA is TGTGCCAGCAGCGCCATACAGGGGGACGATCAGTACTTC. Translated: CASSAIQGDDQYF.

This clonotype was counted ten times or more. Germline and junction disagree at one end, which may indicate a read error. This sequence joins TRBV6-1 and TRBJ2-5, with TRBD1 matching 7 bases. In germline, CDR1 is MNHNS, CDR2 SASEGT. The CDR3 is made up of 16 amino acids. CDR3 sequence: CASSSRGQEHGETQYF. CDR3 sequence (DNA): TGTGCCAGCAGCTCCCGAGGACAGGAACATGGCGAGACCCAATACTTC.

This clonotype occurred a few times. The CDR3 DNA reads TGTGCCAGCAGCTCCCCAACGAAGCGGAAGGGCCCAGATACGCAGTATTTT. This codes for CASSSPTKRKGPDTQYF. The chain employs TRBV11-2 and TRBJ2-3; D may be TRBD2 (5 bases). The germline gives CDR1 SGHAT, CDR2 FQNNGV. Trimming cost V 4 bases and J 4 bases, with 21 bases left between them. This CDR3 region has 17 residues.

V gene TRBV29-1 combines with J gene TRBJ1-5; D call uncertain. V was shortened by 5 bases and J by 0 bases, with 11 bases between the two germline ends. The CDR3 sequence is 14 residues long. Germline CDR1 reads SQVTM; CDR2 reads ANQGSEA. CDR3 residues: CSVWVGDSNQPQHF. As DNA, the CDR3 is TGCAGCGTTTGGGTAGGAGATAGCAATCAGCCCCAGCATTTT.

This clonotype was detected a few times. A much larger clone lies a single base off, so this may be a read error. The CDR3 loop is CASSPRQVPYEQCF. The CDR3 bases are TGTGCCAGCAGCCCCAGACAGGTCCCCTACGAGCAGTGCTTC. The chain couples TRBV7-8 to TRBJ2-7; maybe TRBD1 (6 bases). The CDR3 loop spans 14 amino acids. CDR1 SGHVS and CDR2 FQNEAQ come from the germline V gene.

This clonotype was recorded at least ten times. Relative to the germline gene, one junction end is altered; a read error may explain this. The rearrangement uses TRBV5-1 and TRBJ1-1; no clear D. CDR1 is SGHRS, CDR2 YFSETQ, per germline. This CDR3 spans 13 amino acids. CDR3 sequence reads: CASSLSWGTEAFF. CDR3 sequence (DNA): TGTGCCAGTAGCCTTTCCTGGGGCACTGAAGCTTTCTTT.

The chain has TRBV11-3 and TRBJ2-7; 7 bases agree with TRBD2. CDR1 and CDR2 from the germline V gene are SGHNT and YENEEA. V was pared by 4 bases and J by 7 bases, with 13 bases of the junction left unmatched. The CDR3 loop spans 15 amino acids. The DNA of the CDR3 is TGTGCCAGCAGCTCCCGATCGTGGGACGGGAGGGAGCAGTACTTC. Its protein is CASSSRSWDGREQYF.

This clonotype was recorded a few times. Because it lacks the conserved phenylalanine or tryptophan at the end, this CDR3 is likely a read error. This chain links TRBV5-4 with TRBJ1-2, with D tentatively TRBD1 (6 bases). This CDR3 is 13 amino acids long. The germline V gene encodes CDR1 SGHNT and CDR2 YYREEE (reference sequence). Trimming cost V 6 bases and J 4 bases, with 13 bases left between them. The CDR3 reads CASTMTGGYGYTY. The CDR3 nucleotides are TGTGCCAGCACGATGACAGGTGGCTATGGCTACACCTAC.

The rearrangement links TRBV2 to TRBJ1-1; TRBD1 matches at 9 bases. After removal of 6 bases from V and 4 bases from J, the junction contained 18 bases not matched to a gene. This CDR3 comprises 18 residues. Germline CDR1 and CDR2: SNHLY and FYNNEI. CDR3 sequence (DNA): TGTGCCAGCAGATGCTCGATCGGACAGGGGTCCCTTGGCACTGAAGCTTTCTTT. It encodes CASRCSIGQGSLGTEAFF.

V is TRBV4-2 and J is TRBJ1-2, with unresolved D. V was cut by 1 base and J by 0 bases, with 9 bases left in between. The CDR3 extends over 15 amino acids. Germline assignment: CDR1 LGHNA and CDR2 YNFKEQ. The CDR3 DNA follows: TGTGCCAGCAGCCAAGCCGGCAGCCCTAACTATGGCTACACCTTC. Its translation is CASSQAGSPNYGYTF.

This clonotype showed up just a few times. The rearrangement uses TRBV7-9 and TRBJ2-5; D uncertain. This CDR3 spans 14 amino acids. Germline V gene data show CDR1 as SEHNR and CDR2 as FQNEAQ (reference sequence). With 1 base removed from V and 5 bases from J, the gap between germline ends came to 11 bases. CDR3 DNA: TGTGCCAGCAGCTTAGAGTTTGACCCCGAGACCCAGTACTTC. Its protein is CASSLEFDPETQYF.

This clonotype was seen repeatedly, ten times or more. J is TRBJ1-2 and V is TRBV7-9; possibly TRBD1 for D (5 bases). This CDR3 has 14 amino acids. The V gene lost 2 bases and the J gene lost 6 bases, with 13 bases spanning the gap. The germline V gene has CDR1 SEHNR and CDR2 FQNEAQ (reference sequence). The CDR3 region has the DNA TGTGCCAGCAGCTTAATGACCGGGACGGATGGCTACACCTTC. It is translated as CASSLMTGTDGYTF.

This clonotype was seen at least ten times. The chain couples TRBV7-8 to TRBJ1-5, with a tentative D call TRBD1 (5 bases). From germline, CDR1 is SGHVS and CDR2 FQNEAQ. Deletions cut 5 bases from V and 0 bases from J, with 11 bases between. This CDR3 region has 15 residues. The CDR3 here is CASSIRDHSNQPQHF. For the CDR3, the DNA is TGTGCCAGCAGCATCCGGGACCATAGCAATCAGCCCCAGCATTTT.

The chain carries TRBV4-2 and TRBJ1-2; no definite D call. Germline CDR1 reads LGHNA; CDR2 reads YNFKEQ. V gave up 3 bases and J gave up 7 bases, with 18 bases separating them. This CDR3 spans 15 amino acids. CDR3 in amino acids: CASSHPRSGRPGYTF. The CDR3 DNA reads as TGTGCCAGCAGCCACCCTCGATCCGGCAGACCTGGCTACACCTTC.

Concerning this clonotype itself: The CDR3 carries no conserved terminal phenylalanine or tryptophan, so it likely arises from a read error. This chain connects TRBV12-3 or TRBV12-4 to TRBJ1-2, with TRBD1 matching over 11 bases. V dropped 6 bases and J dropped 8; count of bases not matched to a gene: 5. The CDR3 extends over 13 amino acids. CDR3 in amino acids: CASSGQGAGGYTL. CDR3 sequence (DNA): TGTGCCAGCAGCGGACAGGGGGCTGGAGGCTACACCCTC.

This clonotype was detected ten times or more. This chain joins TRBV10-3 and TRBJ2-2; D might be TRBD1 (5 bases). CDR1 and CDR2 (germline): ENHRY, SYGVKD. The CDR3 length is 16 residues. V was shortened by 7 bases and J by 2 bases, with 17 bases between the two germline ends. Here the CDR3 DNA reads TGTGCCATCACCAACTGGGAAGGACAAAACACCGGGGAGCTGTTTTTT. Its translation: CAITNWEGQNTGELFF.

The table lists this clonotype with many counts. This chain uses TRBV12-3 or TRBV12-4 with TRBJ1-6, with 8 bases matching TRBD1. CDR3 size: 14 residues. The V and J ends lost 4 bases and 9 bases, in that order; junction bases with no gene match: 5. The CDR3 spells CASSSSGTGSPLHF. CDR3 DNA sequence: TGTGCCAGCAGTTCCTCCGGGACAGGTTCACCCCTCCACTTT.

This clonotype showed up many times. The V and J genes are TRBV3-1 and TRBJ1-1, with D unresolved. Germline loops: CDR1 LGHDT, CDR2 YNNKEL (reference sequence). The CDR3 consists of 15 residues. The V gene lost 6 bases and the J gene lost 0 bases, with 14 bases spanning the gap. The CDR3 nucleotides read TGTGCCAGCAGTCCATCGGAGGTAGTGAACACTGAAGCTTTCTTT. Encoded protein: CASSPSEVVNTEAFF. Full variable domain (missing parts from reference TRBV3-1 and TRBJ1-1): DTAVSQTPKYLVTQMGNDKSIKCEQNLGHDTMYWYKQDSKKFLKIMFSYNNKELIINETVPNRFSPKSPDKAHLNLHINSLELGDSAVYFCASSPSEVVNTEAFFGQGTRLTVV.

This clonotype was observed many times. This chain links TRBV5-1 with TRBJ1-2, with D possibly matching TRBD1 (5 bases). The ends were cut back, 5 bases at V and 2 bases at J, with 13 bases in the middle. Germline lookup yields CDR1 SGHRS and CDR2 YFSETQ. The CDR3 length is 14 residues. The CDR3 sequence: CASRSGYENYGYTF. The CDR3, as DNA: TGCGCCAGCAGATCAGGGTACGAGAACTATGGCTACACCTTC.